These T cell receptor beta chains were read from a single sample in a study of beta chain features in type 1 diabetes. This table comes from immunoSEQ multiplex PCR, and its TCRdb copy is limited to in-frame clones, with some not included. The sample holds a few hundred thousand clones; 10% to 15% are singletons and the top ten take roughly 0.0097%. Sample: naive CD4+ T cells from blood. Source of these receptors: a woman younger than 30 with type 1 diabetes. Each CDR3 is given with its conserved first and last residue. A D gene is named only where the DNA matches it firmly. Not every row has a clone size; where given, it reads once, few, many or a size class.

d_call	v_call	clone_size	j_call	cdr3_nt	cdr3_aa
NA	TRBV15	few	TRBJ2-3	TGTGCCACCAGCAGTTCGGGGGCAGATACGCAGTATTTT	CATSSSGADTQYF
NA	TRBV28	NA	TRBJ2-7	TGTGCCAGCACTAGCGTATACGAGCAGTACTTC	CASTSVYEQYF
NA	TRBV19	few	TRBJ2-1	TGTGCCAGTAGAGGGGACACGAGGGGCAATGAGCAGTTCTTC	CASRGDTRGNEQFF
NA	TRBV5-4	few	TRBJ2-3	TGTGCCAGCAGCCAGTCCAATACGCAGTATTTT	CASSQSNTQYF
NA	TRBV4-2	NA	TRBJ1-1	TGTGCCAGCAGCCAAGGGATGACAAGGAACACTGAAGCTTTCTTT	CASSQGMTRNTEAFF
TRBD2	TRBV6-5	few	TRBJ2-7	TGTGCCAGCAGTTACTCGAGTAGCGGGGATATCTACGAGCAGTACTTC	CASSYSSSGDIYEQYF
TRBD1	TRBV19	few	TRBJ1-1	TGTGCCAGTAGTCCAGGGACAGGTCTGAACACTGAAGCTTTCTTT	CASSPGTGLNTEAFF
TRBD2	TRBV28	NA	TRBJ2-7	TGTGCCAGCAGCCCTACGGGACTAGCGGAATACGAGCAGTACTTC	CASSPTGLAEYEQYF
NA	TRBV13	NA	TRBJ1-2	TGTGCCAGCAGCTTCTCCGGGTCCTACGGCTACACCTTC	CASSFSGSYGYTF
NA	TRBV18	NA	TRBJ2-1	TGTGCCAGCTCACCAATCGGGTCGGATGAGCAGTTCTTC	CASSPIGSDEQFF
TRBD1	TRBV4-3	few	TRBJ1-1	TGCGCCAGCAGCCAAGTAGTTGGACAGGGGGCTTTAGAAGGAGCTTTCTTT	CASSQVVGQGALEGAFF
NA	TRBV4-3	NA	TRBJ2-1	TGCGCCAGCAGCCAAGATCGGATCAGCGGCAATGAGCAGTTCTTC	CASSQDRISGNEQFF
NA	TRBV12-5	NA	TRBJ2-1	TGTGCTAGTGGTTTGGTACCTAAAAAGGCTAGCTCCTACAATGAGCAGTTCTTC	CASGLVPKKASSYNEQFF
TRBD2	TRBV29-1	NA	TRBJ2-1	TGCAGCGTTAGCGGGAGGGTCTCCTACAATGAGCAGTTCTTC	CSVSGRVSYNEQFF